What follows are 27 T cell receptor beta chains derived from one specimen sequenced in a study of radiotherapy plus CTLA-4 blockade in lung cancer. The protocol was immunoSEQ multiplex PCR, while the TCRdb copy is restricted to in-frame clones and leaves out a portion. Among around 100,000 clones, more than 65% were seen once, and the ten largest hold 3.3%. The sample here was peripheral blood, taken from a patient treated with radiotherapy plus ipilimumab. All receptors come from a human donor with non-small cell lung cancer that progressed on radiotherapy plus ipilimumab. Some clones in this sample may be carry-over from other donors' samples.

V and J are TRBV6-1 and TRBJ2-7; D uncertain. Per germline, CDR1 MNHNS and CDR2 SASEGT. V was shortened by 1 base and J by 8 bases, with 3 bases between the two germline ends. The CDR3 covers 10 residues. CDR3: CASSEVKQYF. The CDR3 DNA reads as TGTGCCAGCAGTGAAGTGAAGCAGTACTTC.

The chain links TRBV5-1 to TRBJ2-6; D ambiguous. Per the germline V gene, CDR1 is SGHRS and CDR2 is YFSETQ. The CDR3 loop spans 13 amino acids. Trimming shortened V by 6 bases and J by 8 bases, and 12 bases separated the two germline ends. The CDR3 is CASNDGRTNVLTF. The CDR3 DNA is TGCGCCAGCAACGATGGCAGGACCAACGTCCTGACTTTC.

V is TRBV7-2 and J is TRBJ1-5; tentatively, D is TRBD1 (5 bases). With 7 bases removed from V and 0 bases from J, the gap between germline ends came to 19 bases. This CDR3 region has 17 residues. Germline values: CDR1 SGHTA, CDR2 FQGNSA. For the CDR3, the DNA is TGTGCCAGCACCTTGGAGAATAGACAGAATAGCAATCAGCCCCAGCATTTT. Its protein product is CASTLENRQNSNQPQHF. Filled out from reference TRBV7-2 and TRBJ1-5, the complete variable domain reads GAGVSQSPSNKVTEKGKDVELRCDPISGHTALYWYRQSLGQGLEFLIYFQGNSAPDKSGLPSDRFSAERTGGSVSTLTIQRTQQEDSAVYLCASTLENRQNSNQPQHFGDGTRLSIL.

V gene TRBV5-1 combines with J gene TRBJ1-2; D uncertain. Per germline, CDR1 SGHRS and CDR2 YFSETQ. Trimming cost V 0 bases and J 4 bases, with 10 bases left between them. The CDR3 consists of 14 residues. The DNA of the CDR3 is TGCGCCAGCAGCTTGGATGGCCCTCTCTATGGCTACACCTTC. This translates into CASSLDGPLYGYTF.

The DNA for the CDR3 is TGTGCCAGCAGCCGCCCAGGGGTCCGGACCGGGGAGCTGTTTTTT. Translated: CASSRPGVRTGELFF. V gene TRBV6-5 combines with J gene TRBJ2-2; TRBD1 might be the D (6 bases). This CDR3 has 15 amino acids. Trimming left V 6 bases short and J 5 bases short, with 16 bases between. CDR1 is MNHEY, CDR2 SVGAGI, per germline.

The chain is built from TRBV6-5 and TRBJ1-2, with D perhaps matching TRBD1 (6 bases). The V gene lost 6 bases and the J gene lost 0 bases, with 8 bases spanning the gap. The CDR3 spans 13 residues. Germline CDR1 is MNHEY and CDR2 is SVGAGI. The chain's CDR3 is CASRDSSNYGYTF. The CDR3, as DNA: TGTGCCAGCAGGGACAGTTCTAACTATGGCTACACCTTC.

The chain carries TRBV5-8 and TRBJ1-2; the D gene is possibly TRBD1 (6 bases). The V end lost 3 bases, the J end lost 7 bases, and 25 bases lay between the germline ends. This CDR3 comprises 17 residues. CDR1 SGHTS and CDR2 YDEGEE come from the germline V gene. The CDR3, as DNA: TGTGCCAGCAGCTCTATAGTTTGGGGGCGAGGCTTATTTGGCTACACCTTC. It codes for CASSSIVWGRGLFGYTF.

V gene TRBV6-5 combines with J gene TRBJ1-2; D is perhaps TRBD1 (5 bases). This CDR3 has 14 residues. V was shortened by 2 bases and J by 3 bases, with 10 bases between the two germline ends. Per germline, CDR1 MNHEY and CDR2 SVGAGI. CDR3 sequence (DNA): TGTGCCAGCAGTTACCAGGGTTCGGACTATGGCTACACCTTC. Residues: CASSYQGSDYGYTF.

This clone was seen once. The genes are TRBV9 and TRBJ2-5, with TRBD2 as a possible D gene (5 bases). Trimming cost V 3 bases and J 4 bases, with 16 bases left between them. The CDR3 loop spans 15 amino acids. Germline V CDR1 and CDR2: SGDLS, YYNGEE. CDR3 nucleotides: TGTGCCAGCAGCGCCAATCCGGGGTCGGGAGAGACCCAGTACTTC. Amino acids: CASSANPGSGETQYF.

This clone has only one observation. The CDR3 is CASSLMGVGNLYGYTF. CDR3 DNA: TGTGCCAGCAGCTTAATGGGGGTGGGGAATCTTTATGGCTACACCTTC. The rearrangement links TRBV7-2 to TRBJ1-2; TRBD1 is a possible D gene (5 bases). Germline CDR1 reads SGHTA; CDR2 reads FQGNSA. The V end lost 2 bases, the J end lost 5 bases, and 18 bases lay between the germline ends. The CDR3 runs 16 residues.

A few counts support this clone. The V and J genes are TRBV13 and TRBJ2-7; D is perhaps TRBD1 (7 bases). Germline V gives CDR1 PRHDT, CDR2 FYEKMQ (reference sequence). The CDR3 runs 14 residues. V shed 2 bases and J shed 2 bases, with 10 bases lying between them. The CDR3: CASSLQGGAYEQYF. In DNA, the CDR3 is TGTGCCAGCAGCTTACAGGGGGGAGCCTACGAGCAGTACTTC. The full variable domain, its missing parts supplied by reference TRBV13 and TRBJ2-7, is AAGVIQSPRHLIKEKRETATLKCYPIPRHDTVYWYQQGPGQDPQFLISFYEKMQSDKGSIPDRFSAQQFSDYHSELNMSSLELGDSALYFCASSLQGGAYEQYFGPGTRLTVT.

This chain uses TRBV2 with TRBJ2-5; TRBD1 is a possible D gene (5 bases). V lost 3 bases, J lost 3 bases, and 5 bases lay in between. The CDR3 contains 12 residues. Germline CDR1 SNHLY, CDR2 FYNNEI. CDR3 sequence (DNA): TGTGCCAGCAGTGACAGGGAAGAGACCCAGTACTTC. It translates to CASSDREETQYF.

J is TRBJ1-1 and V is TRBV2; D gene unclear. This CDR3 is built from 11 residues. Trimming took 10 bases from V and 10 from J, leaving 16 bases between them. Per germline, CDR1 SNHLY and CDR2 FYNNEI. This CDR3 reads CAIPIAPGAFF. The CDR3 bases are TGTGCCATCCCGATTGCCCCGGGAGCTTTCTTT.

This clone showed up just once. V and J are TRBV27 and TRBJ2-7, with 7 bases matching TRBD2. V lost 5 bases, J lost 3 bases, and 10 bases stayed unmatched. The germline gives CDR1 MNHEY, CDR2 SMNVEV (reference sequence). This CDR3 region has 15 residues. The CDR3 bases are TGTGCCAGCAGTACACCCGGGACTAACTTCTACGAGCAGTACTTC. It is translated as CASSTPGTNFYEQYF.

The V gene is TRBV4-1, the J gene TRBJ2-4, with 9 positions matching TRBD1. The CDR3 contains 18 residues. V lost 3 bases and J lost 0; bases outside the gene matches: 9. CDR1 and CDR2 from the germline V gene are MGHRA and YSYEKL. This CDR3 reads CASSQEQTGGLAKNIQYF. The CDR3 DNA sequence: TGCGCCAGCAGCCAGGAACAGACAGGGGGATTAGCCAAAAACATTCAGTACTTC.

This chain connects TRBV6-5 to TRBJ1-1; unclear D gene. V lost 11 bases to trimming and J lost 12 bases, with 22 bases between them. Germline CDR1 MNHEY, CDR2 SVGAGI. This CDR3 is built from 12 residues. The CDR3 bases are TGTGCCTCTTACGCCCAGGCTCGAGAAACTTTCTTT. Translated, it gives CASYAQARETFF.

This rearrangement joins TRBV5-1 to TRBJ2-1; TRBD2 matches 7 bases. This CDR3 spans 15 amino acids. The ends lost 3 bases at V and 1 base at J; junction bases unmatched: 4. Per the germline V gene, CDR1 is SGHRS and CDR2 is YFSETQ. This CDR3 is CASSSTAGSYNEQFF. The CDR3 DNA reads TGCGCCAGCAGCTCCACAGCGGGGTCCTACAATGAGCAGTTCTTC. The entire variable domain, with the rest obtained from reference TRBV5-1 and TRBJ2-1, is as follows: KAGVTQTPRYLIKTRGQQVTLSCSPISGHRSVSWYQQTPGQGLQFLFEYFSETQRNKGNFPGRFSGRQFSNSRSEMNVSTLELGDSALYLCASSSTAGSYNEQFFGPGTRLTVL.

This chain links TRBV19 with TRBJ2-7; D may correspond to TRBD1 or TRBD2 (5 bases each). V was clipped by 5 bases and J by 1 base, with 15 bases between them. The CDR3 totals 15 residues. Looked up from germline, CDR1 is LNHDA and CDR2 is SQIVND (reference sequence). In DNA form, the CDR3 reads TGTGCCAGTAGTCGGATAGAGGGGTTGTCCTACGAGCAGTACTTC. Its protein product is CASSRIEGLSYEQYF.

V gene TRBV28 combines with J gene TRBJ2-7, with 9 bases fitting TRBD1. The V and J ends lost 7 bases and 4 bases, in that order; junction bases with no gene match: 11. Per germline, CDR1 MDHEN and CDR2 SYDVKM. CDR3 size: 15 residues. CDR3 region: CASNTPGQGRYEQYF. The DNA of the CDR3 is TGTGCCAGCAACACTCCGGGACAGGGTCGTTACGAGCAGTACTTC.

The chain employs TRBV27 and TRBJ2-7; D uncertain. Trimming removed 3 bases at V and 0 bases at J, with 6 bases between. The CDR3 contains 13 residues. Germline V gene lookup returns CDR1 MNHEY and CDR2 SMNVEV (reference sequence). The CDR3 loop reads CASSFSSSYEQYF. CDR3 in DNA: TGTGCCAGCAGTTTCTCAAGCTCCTACGAGCAGTACTTC.

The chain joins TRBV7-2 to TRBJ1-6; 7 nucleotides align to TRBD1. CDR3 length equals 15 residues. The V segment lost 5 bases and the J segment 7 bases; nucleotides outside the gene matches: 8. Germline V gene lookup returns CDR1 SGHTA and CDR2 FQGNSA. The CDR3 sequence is CASSPRTGFNSPLHF. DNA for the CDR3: TGTGCCAGCAGCCCCCGGACAGGATTCAATTCACCCCTCCACTTT.

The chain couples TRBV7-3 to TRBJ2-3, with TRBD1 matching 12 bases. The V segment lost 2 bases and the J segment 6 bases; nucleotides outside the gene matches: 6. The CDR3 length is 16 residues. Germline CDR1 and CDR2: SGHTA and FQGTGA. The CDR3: CASSLFGTGGFDTQYF. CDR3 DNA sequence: TGTGCCAGCAGCTTATTCGGGACAGGGGGCTTTGATACGCAGTATTTT.

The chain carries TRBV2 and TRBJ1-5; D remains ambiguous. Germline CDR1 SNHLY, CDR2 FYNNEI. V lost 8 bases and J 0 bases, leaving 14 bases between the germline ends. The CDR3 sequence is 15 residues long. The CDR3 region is CASALELSSNQPQHF. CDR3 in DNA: TGTGCCAGCGCGCTGGAACTCAGTAGCAATCAGCCCCAGCATTTT.

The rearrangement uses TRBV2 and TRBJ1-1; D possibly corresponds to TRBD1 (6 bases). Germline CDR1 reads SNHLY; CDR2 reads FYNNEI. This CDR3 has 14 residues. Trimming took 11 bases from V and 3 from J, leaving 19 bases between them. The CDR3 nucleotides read TGTGCCGGAGGTTCAAGGGGGGGGCACACTGAAGCTTTCTTT. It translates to CAGGSRGGHTEAFF.

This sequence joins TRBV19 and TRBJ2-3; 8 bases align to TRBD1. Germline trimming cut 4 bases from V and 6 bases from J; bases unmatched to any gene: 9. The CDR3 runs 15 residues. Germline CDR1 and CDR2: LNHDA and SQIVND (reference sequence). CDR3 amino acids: CASSRDRLVGDTQYF. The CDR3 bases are TGTGCCAGTAGTAGGGACAGGCTAGTTGGGGATACGCAGTATTTT.

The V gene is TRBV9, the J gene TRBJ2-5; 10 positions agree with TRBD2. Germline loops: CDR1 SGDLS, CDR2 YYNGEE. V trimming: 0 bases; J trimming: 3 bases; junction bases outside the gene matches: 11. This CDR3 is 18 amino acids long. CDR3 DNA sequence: TGTGCCAGCAGCGTAGGAGGATGGGGGACTAGCGCTAAAGAGACCCAGTACTTC. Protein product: CASSVGGWGTSAKETQYF.

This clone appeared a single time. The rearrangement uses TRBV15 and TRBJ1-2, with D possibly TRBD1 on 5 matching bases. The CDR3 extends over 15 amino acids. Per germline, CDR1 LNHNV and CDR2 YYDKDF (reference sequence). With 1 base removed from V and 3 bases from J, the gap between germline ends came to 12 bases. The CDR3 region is CATSRGGVADYGYTF. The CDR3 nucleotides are TGTGCCACCAGCAGAGGAGGGGTTGCAGACTATGGCTACACCTTC.